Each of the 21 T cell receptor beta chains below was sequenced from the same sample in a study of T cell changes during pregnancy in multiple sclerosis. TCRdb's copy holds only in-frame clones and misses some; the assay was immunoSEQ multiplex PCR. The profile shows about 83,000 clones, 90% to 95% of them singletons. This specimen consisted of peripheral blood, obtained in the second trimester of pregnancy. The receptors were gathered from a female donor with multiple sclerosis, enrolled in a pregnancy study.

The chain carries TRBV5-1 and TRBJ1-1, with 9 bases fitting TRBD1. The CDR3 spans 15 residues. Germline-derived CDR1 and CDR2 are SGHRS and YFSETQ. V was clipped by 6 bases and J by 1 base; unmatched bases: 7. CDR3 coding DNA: TGCGCCAGCAACGTACAGGGGGCTAAGAACACTGAAGCTTTCTTT. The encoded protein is CASNVQGAKNTEAFF.

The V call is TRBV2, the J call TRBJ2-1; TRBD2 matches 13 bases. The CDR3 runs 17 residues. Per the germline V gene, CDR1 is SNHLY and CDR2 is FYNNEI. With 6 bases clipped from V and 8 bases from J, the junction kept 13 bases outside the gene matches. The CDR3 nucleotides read TGTGCCAGCAGATGGAGGCCTGGACTAGCGGGAGTTGATGAGCAGTTCTTC. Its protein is CASRWRPGLAGVDEQFF.

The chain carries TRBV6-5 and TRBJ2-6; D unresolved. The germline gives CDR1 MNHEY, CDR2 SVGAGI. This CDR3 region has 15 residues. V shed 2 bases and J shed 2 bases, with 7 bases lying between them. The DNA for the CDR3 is TGTGCCAGCAGTTACGAGTTGGCTGGGGCCAACGTCCTGACTTTC. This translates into CASSYELAGANVLTF.

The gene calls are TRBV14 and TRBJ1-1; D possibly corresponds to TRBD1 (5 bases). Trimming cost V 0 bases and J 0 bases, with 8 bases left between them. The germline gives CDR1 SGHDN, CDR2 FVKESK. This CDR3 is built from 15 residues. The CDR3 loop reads CASSQDRVMNTEAFF. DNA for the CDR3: TGTGCCAGCAGCCAAGACAGGGTCATGAACACTGAAGCTTTCTTT.

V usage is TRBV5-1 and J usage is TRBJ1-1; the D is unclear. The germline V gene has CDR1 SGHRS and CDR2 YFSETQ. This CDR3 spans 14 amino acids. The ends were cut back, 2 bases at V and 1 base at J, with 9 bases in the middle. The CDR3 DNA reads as TGCGCCAGCAGCTTCCCGGGGAGGAACACTGAAGCTTTCTTT. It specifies CASSFPGRNTEAFF.

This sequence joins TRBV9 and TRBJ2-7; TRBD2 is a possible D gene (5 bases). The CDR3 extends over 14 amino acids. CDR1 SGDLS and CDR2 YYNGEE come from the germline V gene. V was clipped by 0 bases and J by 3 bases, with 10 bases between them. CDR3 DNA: TGTGCCAGCAGCGTAGGAGGGCAGGTCTACGAGCAGTACTTC. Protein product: CASSVGGQVYEQYF.

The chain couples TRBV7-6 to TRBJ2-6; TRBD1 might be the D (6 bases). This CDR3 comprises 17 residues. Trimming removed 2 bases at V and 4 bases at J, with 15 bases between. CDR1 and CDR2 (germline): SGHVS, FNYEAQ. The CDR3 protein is CASSLTPLGAGANVLTF. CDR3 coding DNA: TGTGCCAGCAGCTTAACCCCGTTGGGGGCCGGGGCCAACGTCCTGACTTTC.

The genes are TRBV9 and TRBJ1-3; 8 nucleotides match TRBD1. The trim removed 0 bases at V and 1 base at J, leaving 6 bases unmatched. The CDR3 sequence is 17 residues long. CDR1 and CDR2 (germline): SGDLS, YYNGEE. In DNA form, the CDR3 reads TGTGCCAGCAGCGTAGCGGCAGGGGGCGCGTCTGGAAACACCATATATTTT. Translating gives CASSVAAGGASGNTIYF.

CDR3 sequence: CASSLSSSGVRYEQYF. The DNA of the CDR3 is TGTGCCAGCAGTTTATCGTCCAGCGGAGTGCGGTACGAGCAGTACTTC. The gene calls are TRBV27 and TRBJ2-7; D possibly corresponds to TRBD2 (5 bases). V lost 0 bases and J lost 4, with 16 bases in between. This CDR3 spans 16 amino acids. Germline V gene lookup returns CDR1 MNHEY and CDR2 SMNVEV (reference sequence).

CDR3 coding DNA: TGTGCCAGCAGTGAACAGGGGGCAGGGGAGACCCAGTACTTC. It codes for CASSEQGAGETQYF. The rearrangement joins TRBV2 to TRBJ2-5; TRBD1 agrees at 8 bases. CDR3 length: 14 residues. V was pared by 2 bases and J by 5 bases, with 4 bases of the junction left unmatched. Germline V gene lookup returns CDR1 SNHLY and CDR2 FYNNEI.

The CDR3 DNA sequence: TGTGCCATCGGGCTAGCCGTCAATGAGCAGTTCTTC. Its translation is CAIGLAVNEQFF. This rearrangement joins TRBV10-3 to TRBJ2-1; D perhaps matches TRBD2 (5 bases). The CDR3 extends over 12 amino acids. With 8 bases removed from V and 6 bases from J, the gap between germline ends came to 11 bases. The V gene's germline CDR1 is ENHRY and CDR2 SYGVKD.

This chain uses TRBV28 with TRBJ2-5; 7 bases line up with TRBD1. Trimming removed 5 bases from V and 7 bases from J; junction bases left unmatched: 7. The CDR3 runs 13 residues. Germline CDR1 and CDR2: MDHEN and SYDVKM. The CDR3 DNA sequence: TGTGCCAGCAGTGGACAGGACAAGGGGACCCAGTACTTC. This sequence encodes CASSGQDKGTQYF.

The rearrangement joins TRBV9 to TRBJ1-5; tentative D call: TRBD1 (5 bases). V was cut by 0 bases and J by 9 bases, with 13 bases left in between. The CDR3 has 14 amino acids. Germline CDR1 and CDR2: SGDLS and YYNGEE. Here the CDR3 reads CASSVGRGAGPQHF. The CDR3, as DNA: TGTGCCAGCAGCGTAGGGAGGGGCGCGGGGCCCCAGCATTTT.

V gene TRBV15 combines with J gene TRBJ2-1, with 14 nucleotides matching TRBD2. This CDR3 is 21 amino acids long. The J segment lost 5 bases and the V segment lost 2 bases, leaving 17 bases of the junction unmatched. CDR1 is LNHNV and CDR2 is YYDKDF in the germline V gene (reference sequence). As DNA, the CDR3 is TGTGCCACCAGCAGATATTATTGGGGGCTTGGACTAGCGGGAGGTGACAATGAGCAGTTCTTC. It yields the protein CATSRYYWGLGLAGGDNEQFF.

The DNA for the CDR3 is TGTGCCAGCAAGGCAAAGGGAAAGGAGAGGGGGCTCCGAAAACTGTTTTTT. Its protein is CASKAKGKERGLRKLFF. The chain is built from TRBV2 and TRBJ1-4; TRBD1 matches 7 bases. Unmatched junction bases numbered 21, after V lost 7 bases and J lost 10 bases. CDR1 SNHLY and CDR2 FYNNEI come from the germline V gene. The CDR3 loop spans 17 amino acids.

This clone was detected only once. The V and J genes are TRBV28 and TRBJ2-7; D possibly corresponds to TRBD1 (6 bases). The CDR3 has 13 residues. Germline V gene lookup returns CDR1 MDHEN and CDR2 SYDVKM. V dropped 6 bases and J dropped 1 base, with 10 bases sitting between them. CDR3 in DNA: TGTGCCAGCAGCCGCAGGGGATCCTACGAGCAGTACTTC. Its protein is CASSRRGSYEQYF. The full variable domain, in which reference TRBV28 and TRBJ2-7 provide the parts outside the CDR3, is DVKVTQSSRYLVKRTGEKVFLECVQDMDHENMFWYRQDPGLGLRLIYFSYDVKMKEKGDIPEGYSVSREKKERFSLILESASTNQTSMYLCASSRRGSYEQYFGPGTRLTVT.

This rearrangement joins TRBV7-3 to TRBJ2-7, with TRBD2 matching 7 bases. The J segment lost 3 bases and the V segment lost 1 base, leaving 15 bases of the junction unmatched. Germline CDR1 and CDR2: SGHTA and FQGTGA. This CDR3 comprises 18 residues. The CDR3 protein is CASSLIGRWVGVDYEQYF. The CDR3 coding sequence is TGTGCCAGCAGCTTAATCGGGAGGTGGGTGGGGGTTGACTACGAGCAGTACTTC.

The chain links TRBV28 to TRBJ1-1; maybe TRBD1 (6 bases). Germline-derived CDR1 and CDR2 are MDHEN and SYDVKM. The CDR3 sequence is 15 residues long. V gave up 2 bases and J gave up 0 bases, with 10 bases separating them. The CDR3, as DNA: TGTGCCAGCAGTTTAGACCAGGGGCTGAACACTGAAGCTTTCTTT. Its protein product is CASSLDQGLNTEAFF.

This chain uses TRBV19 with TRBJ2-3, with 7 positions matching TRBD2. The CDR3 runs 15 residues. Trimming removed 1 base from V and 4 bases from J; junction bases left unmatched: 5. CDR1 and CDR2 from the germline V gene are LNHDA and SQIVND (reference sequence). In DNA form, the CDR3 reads TGTGCCAGTAGTATAGTCGCGGGAGCGGCAGATACGCAGTATTTT. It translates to CASSIVAGAADTQYF.

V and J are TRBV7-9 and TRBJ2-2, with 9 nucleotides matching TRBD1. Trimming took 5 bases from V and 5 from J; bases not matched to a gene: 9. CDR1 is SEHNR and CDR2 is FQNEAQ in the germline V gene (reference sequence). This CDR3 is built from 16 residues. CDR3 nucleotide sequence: TGTGCCAGCAGCCCCACAGGGGGCGCCGGGACCGGGGAGCTGTTTTTT. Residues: CASSPTGGAGTGELFF.

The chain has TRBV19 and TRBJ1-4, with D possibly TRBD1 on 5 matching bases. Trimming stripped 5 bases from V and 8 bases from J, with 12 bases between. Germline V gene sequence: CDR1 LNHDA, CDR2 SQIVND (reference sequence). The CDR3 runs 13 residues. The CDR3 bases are TGTGCCAGTAGTTCGGGGACTTTAGAAAAACTGTTTTTT. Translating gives CASSSGTLEKLFF.